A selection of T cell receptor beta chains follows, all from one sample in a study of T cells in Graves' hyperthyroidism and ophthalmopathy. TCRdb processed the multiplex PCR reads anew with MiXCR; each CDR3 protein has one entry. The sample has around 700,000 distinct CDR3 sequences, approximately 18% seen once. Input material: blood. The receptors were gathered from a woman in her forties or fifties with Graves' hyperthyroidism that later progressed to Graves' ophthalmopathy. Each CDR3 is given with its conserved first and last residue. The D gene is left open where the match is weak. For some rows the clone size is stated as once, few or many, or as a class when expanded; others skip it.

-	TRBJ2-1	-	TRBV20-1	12	TGCAGTGCTAGCGATTTTTTCCAAGAGCAGTTCTTC	CSASDFFQEQFF
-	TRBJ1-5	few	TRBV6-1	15	TGTGCCAGCAGAAAAGGGAGTGGTAGCAATCAGCCCCAGCATTTT	CASRKGSGSNQPQHF
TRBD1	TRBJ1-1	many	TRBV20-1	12	TGCAGTGCTTCAGGGGGAGGGACTGAAGCTTTCTTT	CSASGGGTEAFF
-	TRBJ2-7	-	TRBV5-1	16	TGCGCCAGCAGCCCTTCGGCGGGGCGGAATCTCTACGAGCAGTACTTC	CASSPSAGRNLYEQYF
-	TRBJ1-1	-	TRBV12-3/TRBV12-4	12	TGTGCCAGCACCGAAACAGGTACTGAAGCTTTCTTT	CASTETGTEAFF
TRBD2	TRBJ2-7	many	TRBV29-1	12	TGCAGCGCAAGTTGGAAGGGAGGGGAGCAGTACTTC	CSASWKGGEQYF
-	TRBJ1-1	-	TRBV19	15	TGTGCCAGTTTAACGGCCGACAGTCCGAACACTGAAGCTTTCTTT	CASLTADSPNTEAFF
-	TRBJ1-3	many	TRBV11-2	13	TGTGCCAGCAGCTTAACCGGGCGAGACACCATATATTTT	CASSLTGRDTIYF
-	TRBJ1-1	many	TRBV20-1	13	TGCAGTGCTAGAGATTTGAGGGGGGTGGGAGCTTTCTTT	CSARDLRGVGAFF
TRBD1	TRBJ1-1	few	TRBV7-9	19	TGTGCCAGCAGCTTAAATCCAAATCACCCGGACAGGGGGAACACTGAAGCTTTCTTT	CASSLNPNHPDRGNTEAFF